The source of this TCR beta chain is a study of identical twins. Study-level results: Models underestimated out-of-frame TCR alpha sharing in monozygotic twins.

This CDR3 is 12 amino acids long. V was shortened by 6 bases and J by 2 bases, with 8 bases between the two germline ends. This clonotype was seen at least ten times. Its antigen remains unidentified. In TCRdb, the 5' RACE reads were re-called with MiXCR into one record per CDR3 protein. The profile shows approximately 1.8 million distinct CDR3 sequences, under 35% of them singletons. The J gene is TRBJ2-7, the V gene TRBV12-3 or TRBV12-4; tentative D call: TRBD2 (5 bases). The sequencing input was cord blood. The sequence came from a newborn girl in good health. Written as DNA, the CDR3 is TGTGCCAGCAGGGGGAGAACCTACGAGCAGTACTTC. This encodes CASRGRTYEQYF.